This T cell receptor (beta chain) comes out of a study of blood T cell repertoires in COVID-19. Some clones are missing from TCRdb's copy, which holds only in-frame ones; the method was immunoSEQ multiplex PCR. The table lists approximately 230,000 clones, 85% to 90% of them singletons. Participants were aged about 18 to 100 years from around 24 US areas. Trimming took off 6 bases at V and 4 bases at J, with 13 bases between the two ends. The CDR3 is 13 amino acids. The V and J genes are TRBV12-3 or TRBV12-4 and TRBJ2-7; possibly TRBD1 for D (7 bases). The sample consisted of PBMCs or T cells enriched from blood (not recorded which). The receptor was isolated from a man aged 35-49 years who had recovered from COVID-19. The CDR3 loop is CASRGGGRYEQYF. CDR3 in DNA: TGTGCCAGCAGAGGAGGGGGCAGGTACGAGCAGTACTTC.